This T cell receptor (beta chain) was obtained from a study of blood T cell repertoires in COVID-19. Everyone who took part was roughly 18 to 89 years old, and they came from about two dozen US areas. Participants' reported clinical history set cohort assignment. Recovery among Cohort 3 donors was established by two negative PCRs, clearance, or symptom resolution. In germline, CDR1 is SGHNT, CDR2 YENEEA. CDR3 length: 17 residues. To note about this clone: Compared with germline, one end of the junction differs, possibly owing to a read error.

Sequenced by immunoSEQ multiplex PCR; TCRdb stores in-frame clones only, minus some. The data show about 290,000 clones, with around nine tenths seen just once and around 1.7% held by the top ten. The rearrangement links TRBV11-3 to TRBJ2-2; TRBD2 aligns across 9 bases. The sequence was collected from a woman in her forties who had recovered from COVID-19. Sequencing was performed on PBMCs or T cells enriched from blood (not recorded which). The CDR3 region has the DNA TGTGCCAGCAGCTCGTACTCAGGACTAGCGAAAACCGGGGAGCTGTTTTTT. It translates to CASSSYSGLAKTGELFF.